These 22 T cell receptor beta chains share one sample of origin, sequenced in a study of T cell changes during pregnancy in multiple sclerosis. The assay was immunoSEQ multiplex PCR, and TCRdb's table has in-frame clones only and misses some. The table lists around 83,000 clones, 90% to 95% of them singletons. The input for sequencing was CD4+ T cells from peripheral blood mononuclear cells, taken in the second trimester of pregnancy. The source of these receptors is a female donor with multiple sclerosis, enrolled in a pregnancy study.

V is TRBV29-1 and J is TRBJ2-5; 7 nucleotides agree with TRBD1. The CDR3 sequence is 13 residues long. The germline V gene encodes CDR1 SQVTM and CDR2 ANQGSEA. The junction had 8 bases not matched to a gene; V was cut back by 7 bases and J by 3 bases. This chain's CDR3 is CSAKTGAKETQYF. The CDR3 DNA reads as TGCAGCGCCAAAACAGGGGCTAAAGAGACCCAGTACTTC.

The chain uses TRBV6-5 and TRBJ2-2; D is ambiguous. V was cut by 3 bases and J by 1 base, with 9 bases left in between. In germline, CDR1 is MNHEY, CDR2 SVGAGI. This CDR3 is built from 15 residues. CDR3 protein: CASSYFGWNTGELFF. The CDR3 DNA follows: TGTGCCAGCAGTTATTTCGGGTGGAACACCGGGGAGCTGTTTTTT.

The chain uses TRBV19 and TRBJ2-3, with TRBD2 matching 13 bases. Looked up from germline, CDR1 is LNHDA and CDR2 is SQIVND (reference sequence). Germline trimming cut 6 bases from V and 1 base from J; bases unmatched to any gene: 7. CDR3 length equals 17 residues. The DNA of the CDR3 is TGTGCCAGTAGGCGACTAGCGGGGGGAAGACGCACAGATACGCAGTATTTT. It codes for CASRRLAGGRRTDTQYF.

The chain employs TRBV27 and TRBJ1-2, with D perhaps TRBD1 (5 bases). Trimming took off 1 base at V and 4 bases at J, with 16 bases between the two ends. The CDR3 contains 16 residues. Germline V gene sequence: CDR1 MNHEY, CDR2 SMNVEV (reference sequence). In DNA, the CDR3 is TGTGCCAGCAGTTTATACCCGGGGGGAACTTTCTATGGCTACACCTTC. Translation: CASSLYPGGTFYGYTF.

J is TRBJ2-2 and V is TRBV6-5; 10 bases align to TRBD1. The CDR3 is 15 residues long. V was clipped by 8 bases and J by 4 bases; unmatched bases: 7. Germline V gene data show CDR1 as MNHEY and CDR2 as SVGAGI. The CDR3 is CASRGTGAGTGELFF. Written as DNA, the CDR3 is TGTGCCAGCCGTGGGACAGGGGCCGGCACCGGGGAGCTGTTTTTT.

The V call is TRBV18, the J call TRBJ1-2; no clear D gene. CDR3 length: 12 amino acids. Trimming stripped 1 base from V and 10 bases from J, with 10 bases between. Germline loops: CDR1 KGHSH, CDR2 LQKENI. CDR3: CASSPLGLAYTF. CDR3 coding DNA: TGTGCCAGCTCACCACTCGGACTGGCCTACACCTTC.

The V gene is TRBV29-1, the J gene TRBJ2-2, with TRBD2 identical over 8 bases. V lost 5 bases to trimming and J lost 3 bases; unmatched junction nucleotides: 11. CDR3 length: 16 amino acids. Germline V gene data show CDR1 as SQVTM and CDR2 as ANQGSEA. CDR3 in amino acids: CSVRRSGGRYTGELFF. As DNA, the CDR3 is TGCAGCGTTCGAAGGTCGGGGGGGCGTTACACCGGGGAGCTGTTTTTT.

The rearrangement joins TRBV7-9 to TRBJ1-2; 9 positions agree with TRBD1. V was pared by 5 bases and J by 8 bases, with 6 bases of the junction left unmatched. The CDR3 is 13 amino acids. Germline CDR1 reads SEHNR; CDR2 reads FQNEAQ (reference sequence). The CDR3, as DNA: TGTGCCAGCAGCCCACAGGGGGCGTTGGGCTACACCTTC. This codes for CASSPQGALGYTF.

V gene TRBV28 combines with J gene TRBJ1-1; D gene unclear. The CDR3 consists of 13 residues. V was clipped by 1 base and J by 7 bases, with 10 bases between them. The germline gives CDR1 MDHEN, CDR2 SYDVKM. The CDR3 coding sequence is TGTGCCAGCAGTTTATACTTACAGAATGAAGCTTTCTTT. Translated, it gives CASSLYLQNEAFF.

V and J are TRBV7-2 and TRBJ2-2; 8 nucleotides match TRBD1. Germline lookup yields CDR1 SGHTA and CDR2 FQGNSA. CDR3 length: 16 amino acids. V lost 1 base and J lost 6; bases outside the gene matches: 7. Here the CDR3 DNA reads TGTGCCAGCAGCTTAGTGTCCAGGGGGCGGGCCGGGGAGCTGTTTTTT. It encodes CASSLVSRGRAGELFF.

The chain links TRBV5-1 to TRBJ2-2; the D gene is possibly TRBD1 (5 bases). CDR3 size: 13 residues. Germline-derived CDR1 and CDR2 are SGHRS and YFSETQ. V lost 1 base, J lost 5 bases, and 6 bases lay in between. CDR3 nucleotides: TGCGCCAGCAGCTTGCAGGGTACCGGGGAGCTGTTTTTT. This translates into CASSLQGTGELFF. Complete variable domain (other parts from reference TRBV5-1 and TRBJ2-2): KAGVTQTPRYLIKTRGQQVTLSCSPISGHRSVSWYQQTPGQGLQFLFEYFSETQRNKGNFPGRFSGRQFSNSRSEMNVSTLELGDSALYLCASSLQGTGELFFGEGSRLTVL.

This clone was seen a few times. This rearrangement joins TRBV29-1 to TRBJ1-5; no reliable D call. The CDR3 is 13 residues long. From germline, CDR1 is SQVTM and CDR2 ANQGSEA. Trimming shortened V by 6 bases and J by 9 bases, and 18 bases separated the two germline ends. This CDR3 reads CSVVGTGGSPQHF. CDR3 nucleotides: TGCAGCGTGGTGGGTACGGGAGGATCGCCCCAGCATTTT.

The chain is built from TRBV6-1 and TRBJ2-7, with a weak D call TRBD2 (5 bases). The germline CDR1 and CDR2 sequences are MNHNS and SASEGT. CDR3 length: 13 amino acids. V shed 7 bases and J shed 5 bases, with 15 bases lying between them. The CDR3 reads CASKKGATHEQYF. The CDR3 DNA reads as TGTGCCAGCAAAAAGGGAGCGACCCACGAGCAGTACTTC.

The genes are TRBV5-1 and TRBJ2-1; 11 nucleotides align to TRBD2. The CDR3 is made up of 17 amino acids. V lost 3 bases to trimming and J lost 6 bases; unmatched junction nucleotides: 11. Germline V CDR1 and CDR2: SGHRS, YFSETQ. The CDR3 spells CASSSHSGGGRGNEQFF. The CDR3 DNA is TGCGCCAGCAGCTCCCATAGCGGGGGGGGTAGAGGCAATGAGCAGTTCTTC. The full variable domain, its missing parts supplied by reference TRBV5-1 and TRBJ2-1, is KAGVTQTPRYLIKTRGQQVTLSCSPISGHRSVSWYQQTPGQGLQFLFEYFSETQRNKGNFPGRFSGRQFSNSRSEMNVSTLELGDSALYLCASSSHSGGGRGNEQFFGPGTRLTVL.

This clone was seen repeatedly, ten times or more. V usage is TRBV7-6 and J usage is TRBJ2-1, with D perhaps TRBD1 (6 bases). V gave up 3 bases and J gave up 5 bases, with 11 bases separating them. The CDR3 has 14 residues. Germline CDR1 is SGHVS and CDR2 is FNYEAQ. In DNA, the CDR3 is TGTGCCAGCAGCTTTTTGACAGGAGACAATGAGCAGTTCTTC. Protein product: CASSFLTGDNEQFF.

V is TRBV29-1 and J is TRBJ1-1; 7 bases line up with TRBD1. This CDR3 contains 12 residues. Trimming took 5 bases from V and 1 from J; bases not matched to a gene: 1. The germline CDR1 and CDR2 sequences are SQVTM and ANQGSEA. CDR3 nucleotide sequence: TGCAGCGTTTGGACAGGGAACACTGAAGCTTTCTTT. Translated, it gives CSVWTGNTEAFF.

V and J are TRBV9 and TRBJ2-3, with TRBD2 matching 9 bases. V dropped 1 base and J dropped 0; count of bases not matched to a gene: 0. The CDR3 runs to 15 residues. Germline-derived CDR1 and CDR2 are SGDLS and YYNGEE. CDR3 sequence reads: CASSVLAGSTDTQYF. The DNA of the CDR3 is TGTGCCAGCAGCGTACTAGCGGGGAGCACAGATACGCAGTATTTT.

The genes are TRBV29-1 and TRBJ2-2, with 9 bases lining up with TRBD1. CDR1 and CDR2 (germline): SQVTM, ANQGSEA. Germline trimming cut 3 bases from V and 2 bases from J; bases unmatched to any gene: 1. The CDR3 runs 14 residues. The CDR3 sequence: CSVEGQGNTGELFF. CDR3 nucleotide sequence: TGCAGCGTTGAGGGACAGGGTAACACCGGGGAGCTGTTTTTT.

The chain joins TRBV14 to TRBJ2-5; D call uncertain. Germline V gives CDR1 SGHDN, CDR2 FVKESK. The ends were cut back, 1 base at V and 0 bases at J, with 9 bases in the middle. There are 15 residues in the CDR3. DNA for the CDR3: TGTGCCAGCAGCCAAGTGGGCTGGTACCAAGAGACCCAGTACTTC. Amino acids: CASSQVGWYQETQYF.

J is TRBJ2-6 and V is TRBV6-1; D perhaps matches TRBD1 (6 bases). Germline-derived CDR1 and CDR2 are MNHNS and SASEGT. The CDR3 runs 15 residues. The CDR3 is CAGRTANSGANVLTF. The CDR3 DNA reads as TGTGCTGGGCGGACAGCGAACTCTGGGGCCAACGTCCTGACTTTC.

The chain links TRBV29-1 to TRBJ1-1, with D unresolved. Germline values: CDR1 SQVTM, CDR2 ANQGSEA. V lost 7 bases to trimming and J lost 3 bases, with 18 bases between them. CDR3 length: 14 amino acids. The CDR3 here is CSAQRQAGDTEAFF. CDR3 coding DNA: TGCAGCGCCCAGCGGCAGGCTGGGGACACTGAAGCTTTCTTT.

The rearrangement joins TRBV28 to TRBJ2-1; D is uncertain. V gave up 7 bases and J gave up 8 bases, with 21 bases separating them. In germline, CDR1 is MDHEN, CDR2 SYDVKM. The CDR3 totals 15 residues. The CDR3 region has the DNA TGTGCCAGCACCATTAGCCCTACCTATTGGGATGAGCAGTTCTTC. This codes for CASTISPTYWDEQFF. Full variable domain (remainder filled in from reference TRBV28 and TRBJ2-1): DVKVTQSSRYLVKRTGEKVFLECVQDMDHENMFWYRQDPGLGLRLIYFSYDVKMKEKGDIPEGYSVSREKKERFSLILESASTNQTSMYLCASTISPTYWDEQFFGPGTRLTVL.